The 28 T cell receptor beta chains listed next were all sequenced from one sample in a study of blood T cells in healthy people across ages (dated by TCRdb to about 2015). Library preparation used 5' RACE. Sequencing was carried out with an Illumina HiSeq 2500. A second roughly 7 to 12 cycle PCR used a sample-barcoded 5' primer and a J-beta primer mix. TCRdb passed the public sequencing reads through fastp at Q25 and MiXCR, retaining productive beta sequences. Each entry merges the rows of one CDR3 protein and shows their most common DNA and genes. Within this sample are roughly 800,000 distinct CDR3 sequences, with roughly 25% of them counted one time only. The ten most abundant clones make up 3% of the sample. These same records also appear under a second study, on T cells of mothers and their children.

The sequencing input was blood. The receptor source for this set is a boy aged 10-17 years in good health.

There are a few counts of this clonotype. The V and J genes are TRBV7-3 and TRBJ2-5; possible D gene TRBD2, 5 bases. The end of the DNA is better explained by TRBJ2-1, so the J call may be wrong. The length of the CDR3 is 16 residues. Per the germline V gene, CDR1 is SGHTA and CDR2 is FQGTGA. In nucleotides, the CDR3 is TGTGCCAGCTCCCCTGGGAGCCGGGGAAGGAACAATGAGCAGTTCTTC. Protein sequence: CASSPGSRGRNNEQFF.

In its sample, this clonotype was seen a few times. J is TRBJ1-4 and V is TRBV29-1; maybe TRBD1 (5 bases). Germline V lookup: CDR1 SQVTM, CDR2 ANQGSEA. This CDR3 has 14 amino acids. The ends were cut back, 6 bases at V and 8 bases at J, with 19 bases in the middle. This CDR3 reads CSVLRTLKGEKLFF. The CDR3 DNA follows: TGCAGCGTACTTCGGACATTAAAAGGGGAAAAACTGTTTTTT.

Only a few counts were recorded for this clonotype. The chain combines TRBV5-1 with TRBJ2-7, with 7 bases lining up with TRBD2. Germline CDR1 SGHRS, CDR2 YFSETQ. V lost 4 bases to trimming and J lost 2 bases; unmatched junction nucleotides: 6. This CDR3 region has 14 residues. DNA of the CDR3: TGCGCCAGCAGCCACCGGGGGGAGGCCTACGAGCAGTACTTC. This gives the protein CASSHRGEAYEQYF.

The V call is TRBV11-2, the J call TRBJ2-5; maybe TRBD2 (6 bases). The V gene lost 1 base and the J gene lost 3 bases, with 15 bases spanning the gap. CDR1 and CDR2 (germline): SGHAT, FQNNGV. This CDR3 contains 16 residues. The chain's CDR3 is CASSLGSGPGEETQYF. Here the CDR3 DNA reads TGTGCCAGCAGCTTAGGGTCAGGCCCGGGAGAAGAGACCCAGTACTTC.

Only a few counts were recorded for this clonotype. J is TRBJ1-5 and V is TRBV3-1; D possibly corresponds to TRBD1 (5 bases). V was trimmed by 6 bases and J by 5 bases, leaving 17 bases between them. Per germline, CDR1 LGHDT and CDR2 YNNKEL (reference sequence). The CDR3 has 15 residues. DNA of the CDR3: TGTGCCAGCAGTCTGGGACCGCAAGTCGATCAGCCCCAGCATTTT. Translation gives CASSLGPQVDQPQHF. Full variable domain (outside the CDR3, taken from reference TRBV3-1 and TRBJ1-5): DTAVSQTPKYLVTQMGNDKSIKCEQNLGHDTMYWYKQDSKKFLKIMFSYNNKELIINETVPNRFSPKSPDKAHLNLHINSLELGDSAVYFCASSLGPQVDQPQHFGDGTRLSIL.

This clonotype was detected only a few times. This sequence joins TRBV5-1 and TRBJ2-1; TRBD1 matches 11 bases. V lost 4 bases to trimming and J lost 6 bases; unmatched junction nucleotides: 12. In germline, CDR1 is SGHRS, CDR2 YFSETQ. The CDR3 is made up of 17 amino acids. CDR3 sequence reads: CASSQTARGQGGNEQFF. Written as DNA, the CDR3 is TGCGCCAGCAGCCAGACGGCGCGGGGACAGGGGGGCAATGAGCAGTTCTTC.

This clonotype was seen a few times. V and J are TRBV5-1 and TRBJ1-2; 7 bases map to TRBD1. J lost 7 bases, V lost 4 bases, and 10 bases had no gene match. Germline-derived CDR1 and CDR2 are SGHRS and YFSETQ. The CDR3 consists of 14 residues. This CDR3 reads CASSQTVRGAGYTF. The CDR3 DNA reads TGCGCCAGCAGCCAGACAGTCAGGGGGGCTGGCTACACCTTC. The variable domain in full, completed from reference TRBV5-1 and TRBJ1-2, reads KAGVTQTPRYLIKTRGQQVTLSCSPISGHRSVSWYQQTPGQGLQFLFEYFSETQRNKGNFPGRFSGRQFSNSRSEMNVSTLELGDSALYLCASSQTVRGAGYTFGSGTRLTVV.

This sequence joins TRBV12-3 or TRBV12-4 and TRBJ2-3, with TRBD2 matching over 10 bases. The trim removed 7 bases at V and 2 bases at J, leaving 12 bases unmatched. The CDR3 length is 17 residues. The chain's CDR3 is CASTLGSSGGTTDTQYF. In DNA form, the CDR3 reads TGTGCCAGCACCCTGGGTTCTAGCGGGGGAACCACAGATACGCAGTATTTT.

The rearrangement joins TRBV11-2 to TRBJ1-4; TRBD1 might be the D (5 bases). V lost 7 bases and J 8 bases, leaving 17 bases between the germline ends. Germline CDR1 is SGHAT and CDR2 is FQNNGV. The CDR3 sequence is 14 residues long. CDR3 region: CASTRARDGEKLFF. CDR3 in DNA: TGTGCCAGCACTAGAGCCAGGGATGGGGAAAAACTGTTTTTT.

This clonotype was seen only a few times. The gene calls are TRBV27 and TRBJ2-7; D is perhaps TRBD1 (5 bases). The length of the CDR3 is 15 residues. Germline V gene data show CDR1 as MNHEY and CDR2 as SMNVEV (reference sequence). Trimming removed 4 bases at V and 5 bases at J, with 18 bases between. CDR3 DNA: TGTGCCAGCAGTTCACTCCCTCCAGGGTCCCACGAGCAGTACTTC. Translation: CASSSLPPGSHEQYF.

This clonotype showed up just a few times. The V call is TRBV9, the J call TRBJ2-5; D is possibly TRBD1 (6 bases). Germline CDR1 reads SGDLS; CDR2 reads YYNGEE. The length of the CDR3 is 13 residues. Trimming pared 3 bases from V and 2 bases from J, leaving 8 bases between. CDR3 sequence: CASSGQAQETQYF. DNA for the CDR3: TGTGCCAGCAGCGGACAGGCTCAAGAGACCCAGTACTTC.

The chain has TRBV10-3 and TRBJ1-5; TRBD1 aligns across 9 bases. The CDR3 length is 14 residues. Germline assignment: CDR1 ENHRY and CDR2 SYGVKD. Trimming removed 5 bases from V and 6 bases from J; junction bases left unmatched: 5. This CDR3 reads CAISQDRGRQPQHF. CDR3 sequence (DNA): TGTGCCATCAGTCAGGACAGGGGACGTCAGCCCCAGCATTTT.

The V call is TRBV5-1, the J call TRBJ2-2, with a weak D call TRBD2 (5 bases). CDR1 and CDR2 (germline): SGHRS, YFSETQ. There are 16 residues in the CDR3. V was pared by 6 bases and J by 4 bases, with 19 bases between. CDR3 protein: CASTHGGNRGTGELFF. DNA of the CDR3: TGCGCCAGCACCCACGGTGGAAACCGGGGCACCGGGGAGCTGTTTTTT.

In its sample, this clonotype was seen a few times. Written as DNA, the CDR3 is TGCAGTGCTACGACAGGGATGAACACTGAAGCTTTCTTT. Protein sequence: CSATTGMNTEAFF. The chain employs TRBV20-1 and TRBJ1-1; 7 bases align to TRBD1. V lost 4 bases to trimming and J lost 0 bases; unmatched junction nucleotides: 2. CDR1 DFQATT and CDR2 SNEGSKA come from the germline V gene (reference sequence). The CDR3 loop spans 13 amino acids.

This clonotype occurred once. The junction does not match germline at one end; this may be a read error. V and J are TRBV10-3 and TRBJ1-3, with unresolved D. The CDR3 totals 15 residues. Per the germline V gene, CDR1 is ENHRY and CDR2 is SYGVKD. The CDR3 loop is CAISDDAHSGNTIYF. CDR3 in DNA: TGTGCCATCAGTGACGATGCCCACTCTGGGAACACCATATATTTT.

Comments on this clonotype: At one of its ends the junction is not consistent with the germline gene, which may arise from a read error. V gene TRBV27 combines with J gene TRBJ2-7; D might be TRBD1 (6 bases). Looked up from germline, CDR1 is MNHEY and CDR2 is SMNVEV (reference sequence). The CDR3 consists of 16 residues. This CDR3 is CASSFRQASYSYERYF. In DNA form, the CDR3 reads TGTGCCAGCAGCTTCAGACAGGCCTCCTACTCCTACGAGCGGTACTTC.

The chain has TRBV2 and TRBJ1-5, with 10 bases aligning to TRBD1. V shed 6 bases and J 2 bases; nucleotides not matched to a gene: 4. There are 15 residues in the CDR3. The germline gives CDR1 SNHLY, CDR2 FYNNEI. The CDR3: CASRATGGGNQPQHF. CDR3 coding DNA: TGTGCCAGCAGAGCGACAGGGGGCGGCAATCAGCCCCAGCATTTT. The variable domain in full, with the rest retrieved from reference TRBV2 and TRBJ1-5, is EPEVTQTPSHQVTQMGQEVILRCVPISNHLYFYWYRQILGQKVEFLVSFYNNEISEKSEIFDDQFSVERPDGSNFTLKIRSTKLEDSAMYFCASRATGGGNQPQHFGDGTRLSIL.

This clonotype was detected only a few times. This rearrangement joins TRBV12-3 or TRBV12-4 to TRBJ2-7; the match to TRBD2 covers 7 bases. The CDR3 covers 15 residues. V trimming: 6 bases; J trimming: 0 bases; junction bases outside the gene matches: 8. The CDR3 loop reads CASRAGLLSSYEQYF. CDR3 nucleotides: TGTGCCAGCAGAGCGGGACTCCTGAGCTCCTACGAGCAGTACTTC.

This clonotype has only a few counts. For the CDR3, the DNA is TGTGCCATCAGTGAGTCTAGGCAGGGCAATGGCTACACCTTC. This translates into CAISESRQGNGYTF. The chain recombines TRBV10-3 with TRBJ1-2; maybe TRBD1 (5 bases). Germline CDR1 ENHRY, CDR2 SYGVKD. The CDR3 extends over 14 amino acids. Trimming took off 0 bases at V and 6 bases at J, with 11 bases between the two ends.

The chain couples TRBV6-5 to TRBJ2-7, with a tentative D call TRBD2 (7 bases). Deletions cut 6 bases from V and 2 bases from J, with 17 bases between. The CDR3 is made up of 15 amino acids. Per the germline V gene, CDR1 is MNHEY and CDR2 is SVGAGI. The CDR3 is CASSSEGGRAYEQYF. The CDR3 DNA reads as TGTGCCAGCAGCTCAGAGGGGGGGCGGGCCTACGAGCAGTACTTC.

This chain links TRBV9 with TRBJ1-3; D remains ambiguous. The CDR3 totals 15 residues. Germline CDR1 reads SGDLS; CDR2 reads YYNGEE. With 4 bases removed from V and 3 bases from J, the gap between germline ends came to 14 bases. The DNA for the CDR3 is TGTGCCAGCAGCTCCTCTGGCGGGGATGGAAACACCATATATTTT. Residues: CASSSSGGDGNTIYF.

This clonotype was detected many times. The gene calls are TRBV27 and TRBJ2-5; 8 bases are a match to TRBD1. V shed 6 bases and J 5 bases; nucleotides not matched to a gene: 8. Looked up from germline, CDR1 is MNHEY and CDR2 is SMNVEV (reference sequence). The length of the CDR3 is 14 residues. The CDR3: CASSLIQGEETQYF. In nucleotides, the CDR3 is TGTGCCAGCAGCCTCATACAGGGGGAGGAGACCCAGTACTTC.

This clonotype turned up a few times. This chain links TRBV5-1 with TRBJ2-5; D is possibly TRBD2 (6 bases). The CDR3 contains 14 residues. V lost 3 bases, J lost 6 bases, and 15 bases lay in between. Germline values: CDR1 SGHRS, CDR2 YFSETQ. The CDR3 spells CASSSGLSGQTQYF. CDR3 DNA sequence: TGCGCCAGCAGCTCGGGACTCTCTGGGCAGACCCAGTACTTC.

CDR3 DNA: TGCGCCAGCAGCATCGGTCAACAGCAGCCGTACCAAGAGACCCAGTACTTC. Amino acid sequence: CASSIGQQQPYQETQYF. The rearrangement joins TRBV5-1 to TRBJ2-5; D is undetermined. With 4 bases removed from V and 0 bases from J, the gap between germline ends came to 19 bases. The CDR3 runs 17 residues. Germline values: CDR1 SGHRS, CDR2 YFSETQ. The full variable domain, its missing parts supplied by reference TRBV5-1 and TRBJ2-5, is KAGVTQTPRYLIKTRGQQVTLSCSPISGHRSVSWYQQTPGQGLQFLFEYFSETQRNKGNFPGRFSGRQFSNSRSEMNVSTLELGDSALYLCASSIGQQQPYQETQYFGPGTRLLVL.

This clonotype showed up just a few times. The gene calls are TRBV5-5 and TRBJ1-1, with a possible D match to TRBD1 (5 bases). Germline values: CDR1 SGHKS, CDR2 YYEKEE (reference sequence). This CDR3 has 13 residues. V lost 0 bases and J 8 bases, leaving 11 bases between the germline ends. The CDR3 here is CASSLVREGEAFF. The CDR3, as DNA: TGTGCCAGCAGCTTGGTTAGGGAGGGGGAAGCTTTCTTT.

This chain uses TRBV20-1 with TRBJ2-5; a weak D match, TRBD2 (6 bases). The J call is doubtful: the DNA matches TRBJ2-1 better. The germline CDR1 and CDR2 sequences are DFQATT and SNEGSKA (reference sequence). CDR3 length: 13 residues. CDR3 DNA: TGCAGTGCCCCGAAGGGAGGTTCCAATGAGCAGTTCTTC. This codes for CSAPKGGSNEQFF.

The sample holds one count of this clonotype. The chain is built from TRBV2 and TRBJ2-5; D gene unclear. The DNA end is more similar to TRBJ2-7, so the J call may be wrong. Germline V CDR1 and CDR2: SNHLY, FYNNEI. This CDR3 has 12 residues. This CDR3 reads CASSEGYYEQYF. CDR3 DNA sequence: TGTGCCAGCAGTGAAGGCTACTACGAGCAGTACTTC.

This clonotype was counted a few times. The gene calls are TRBV4-2 and TRBJ2-5; 7 nucleotides align to TRBD2. V shed 0 bases and J 5 bases; nucleotides not matched to a gene: 12. The CDR3 is 17 residues long. The germline gives CDR1 LGHNA, CDR2 YNFKEQ. The CDR3 loop reads CASSQEGTGGGWETQYF. CDR3 DNA sequence: TGTGCCAGCAGCCAAGAAGGGACTGGCGGGGGTTGGGAGACCCAGTACTTC.